This T cell receptor beta chain derives from a study of blood T cell repertoires in COVID-19. Study as a whole: The origin of the acute and convalescent COVID-19 samples was the United States, Italy and Spain. T cells, B-cell-depleted T cells, or PBMCs supplied cDNA or gDNA.

Study processing details: Nucleated cell number was recorded as an estimate derived from reference gene primer amplification. The data were produced by immunoSEQ multiplex PCR, yet TCRdb's version contains in-frame clones alone and is incomplete. V and J calls and clone size are copied from that table; D and trimming were computed from the DNA. The sample has around 310,000 clones, around 87% seen once; the top ten hold around 0.97%. The V gene lost 6 bases and the J gene lost 4 bases, with 13 bases spanning the gap. Germline CDR1 reads SGHRS; CDR2 reads YFSETQ. This CDR3 has 13 amino acids. During active infection, Seattle patients enrolled and were then monitored through disease.

The specimen was peripheral blood. This chain connects TRBV5-1 to TRBJ1-2; D possibly corresponds to TRBD1 (6 bases). The TCR was taken from a woman aged 40 to 50 with COVID-19, enrolled during active disease. The CDR3 loop reads CASNSGTPYGYTF. The CDR3 bases are TGCGCCAGCAACAGCGGGACACCCTATGGCTACACCTTC.